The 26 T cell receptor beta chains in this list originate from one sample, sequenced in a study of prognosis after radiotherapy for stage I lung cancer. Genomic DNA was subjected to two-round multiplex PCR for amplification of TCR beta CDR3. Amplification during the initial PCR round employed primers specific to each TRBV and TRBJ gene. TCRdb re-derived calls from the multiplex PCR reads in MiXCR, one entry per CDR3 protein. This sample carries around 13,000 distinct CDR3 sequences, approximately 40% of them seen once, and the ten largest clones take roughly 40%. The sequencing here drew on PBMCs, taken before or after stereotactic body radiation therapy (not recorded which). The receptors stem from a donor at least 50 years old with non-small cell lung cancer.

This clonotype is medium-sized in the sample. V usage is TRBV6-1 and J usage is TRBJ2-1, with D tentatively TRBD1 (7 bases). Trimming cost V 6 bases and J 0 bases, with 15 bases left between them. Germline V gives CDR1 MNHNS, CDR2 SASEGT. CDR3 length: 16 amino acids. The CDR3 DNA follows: TGTGCCAGCAGCAAAAACCAGGGGGGCTCCTACAATGAGCAGTTCTTC. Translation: CASSKNQGGSYNEQFF.

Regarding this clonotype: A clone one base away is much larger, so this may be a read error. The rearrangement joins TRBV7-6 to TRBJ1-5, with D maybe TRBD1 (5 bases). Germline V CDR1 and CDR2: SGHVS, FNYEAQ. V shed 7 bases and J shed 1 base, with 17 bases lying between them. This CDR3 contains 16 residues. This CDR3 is CASIPVGVGSNQPQHF. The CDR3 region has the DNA TGTGCCAGCATCCCAGTGGGGGTGGGGAGCAATCAGCCCCAGCATTTT.

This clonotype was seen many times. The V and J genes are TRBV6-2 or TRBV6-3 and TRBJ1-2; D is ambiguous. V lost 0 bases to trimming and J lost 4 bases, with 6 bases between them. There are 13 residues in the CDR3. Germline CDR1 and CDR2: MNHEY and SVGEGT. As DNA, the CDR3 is TGTGCCAGCAGTTACTCGTCATTCTATGGCTACACCTTC. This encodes CASSYSSFYGYTF.

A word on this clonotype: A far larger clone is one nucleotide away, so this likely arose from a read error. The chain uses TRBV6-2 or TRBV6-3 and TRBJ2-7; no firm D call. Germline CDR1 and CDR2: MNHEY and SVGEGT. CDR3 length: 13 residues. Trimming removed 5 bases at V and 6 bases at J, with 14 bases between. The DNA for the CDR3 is TGTGCCAGCAGTGAATCGAGGCTAACCGAGCAGTACTTC. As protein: CASSESRLTEQYF.

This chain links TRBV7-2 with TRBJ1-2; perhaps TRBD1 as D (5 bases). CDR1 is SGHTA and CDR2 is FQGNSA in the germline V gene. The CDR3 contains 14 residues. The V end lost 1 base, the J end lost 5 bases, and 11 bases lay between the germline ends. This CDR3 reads CASSLGGSPYGYTF. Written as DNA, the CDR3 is TGTGCCAGCAGCTTAGGGGGGTCTCCGTATGGCTACACCTTC.

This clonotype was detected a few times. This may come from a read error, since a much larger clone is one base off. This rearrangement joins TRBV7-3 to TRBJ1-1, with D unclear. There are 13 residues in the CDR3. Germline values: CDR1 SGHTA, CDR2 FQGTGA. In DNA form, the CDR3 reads TGTGCCATCAGCTTAACGCCCCGCACTGAAGCTTTCTTT. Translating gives CAISLTPRTEAFF.

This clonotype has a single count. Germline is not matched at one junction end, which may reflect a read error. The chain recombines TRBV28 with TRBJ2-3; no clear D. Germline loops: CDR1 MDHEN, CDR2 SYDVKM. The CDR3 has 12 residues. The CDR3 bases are TGTGCCAGCAGATCAAGGTCAGATGCGCAGTATTTT. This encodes CASRSRSDAQYF.

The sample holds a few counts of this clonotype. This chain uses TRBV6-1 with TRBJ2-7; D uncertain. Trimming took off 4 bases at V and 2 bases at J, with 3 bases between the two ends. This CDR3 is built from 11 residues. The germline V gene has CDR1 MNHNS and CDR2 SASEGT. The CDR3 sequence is CASSVTYEQYF. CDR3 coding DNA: TGTGCCAGCAGTGTAACCTACGAGCAGTACTTC.

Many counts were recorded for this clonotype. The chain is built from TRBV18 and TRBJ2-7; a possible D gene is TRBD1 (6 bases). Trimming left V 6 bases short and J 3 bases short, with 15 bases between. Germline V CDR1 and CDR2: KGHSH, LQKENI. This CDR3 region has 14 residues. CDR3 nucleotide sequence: TGTGCCAGCTCTCTCAGGGGAACTATCTACGAGCAGTACTTC. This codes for CASSLRGTIYEQYF.

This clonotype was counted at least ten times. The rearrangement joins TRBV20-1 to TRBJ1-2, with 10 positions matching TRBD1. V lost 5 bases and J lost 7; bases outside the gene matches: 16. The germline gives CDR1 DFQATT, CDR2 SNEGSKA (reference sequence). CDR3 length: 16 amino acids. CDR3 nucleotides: TGCAGTGCTCCAACCGGGACAGGGGCGGCTTACAGTGGCTACACCTTC. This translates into CSAPTGTGAAYSGYTF.

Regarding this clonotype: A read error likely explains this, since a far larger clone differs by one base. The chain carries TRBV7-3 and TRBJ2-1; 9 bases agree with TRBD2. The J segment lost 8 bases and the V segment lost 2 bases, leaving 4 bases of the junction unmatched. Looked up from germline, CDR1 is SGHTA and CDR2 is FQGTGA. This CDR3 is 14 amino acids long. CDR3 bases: TGTGCCAGCAGCTTATCAGCGGGAGGCGATGAGCAGTTCTTC. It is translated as CASSLSAGGDEQFF.

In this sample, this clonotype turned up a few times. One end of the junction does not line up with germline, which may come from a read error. The CDR3 loop is CASGQELGASEAFF. The DNA of the CDR3 is TGTGCCAGCGGCCAAGAGTTGGGGGCGAGTGAAGCTTTCTTT. The V call is TRBV4-2, the J call TRBJ1-1; TRBD1 might be the D (6 bases). Germline loops: CDR1 LGHNA, CDR2 YNFKEQ. The CDR3 is made up of 14 amino acids.

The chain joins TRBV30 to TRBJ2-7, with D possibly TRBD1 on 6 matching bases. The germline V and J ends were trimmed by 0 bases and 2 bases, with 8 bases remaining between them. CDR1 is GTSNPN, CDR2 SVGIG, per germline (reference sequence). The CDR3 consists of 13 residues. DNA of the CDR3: TGTGCCTGGAGTGTACAGGGCGCCTACGAGCAGTACTTC. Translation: CAWSVQGAYEQYF.

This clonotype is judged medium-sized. The CDR3 protein is CASVRGGSTDTQYF. CDR3 in DNA: TGCGCCAGCGTGCGGGGGGGGAGCACAGATACGCAGTATTTT. This sequence joins TRBV5-1 and TRBJ2-3; 9 bases align to TRBD2. The CDR3 runs to 14 residues. With V trimmed by 7 bases and J by 0 bases, 3 bases remained unmatched. The germline CDR1 and CDR2 sequences are SGHRS and YFSETQ.

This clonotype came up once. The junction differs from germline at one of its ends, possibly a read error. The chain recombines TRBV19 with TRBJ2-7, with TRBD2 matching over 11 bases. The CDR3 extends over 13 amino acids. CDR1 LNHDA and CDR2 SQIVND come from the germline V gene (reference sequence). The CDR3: CANSLAGGYEKYF. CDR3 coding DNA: TGTGCCAACTCCCTAGCGGGAGGCTACGAGAAGTACTTC. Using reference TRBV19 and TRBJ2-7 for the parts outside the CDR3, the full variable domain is DGGITQSPKYLFRKEGQNVTLSCEQNLNHDAMYWYRQDPGQGLRLIYYSQIVNDFQKGDIAEGYSVSREKKESFPLTVTSAQKNPTAFYLCANSLAGGYEKYFGPGTRLTVT.

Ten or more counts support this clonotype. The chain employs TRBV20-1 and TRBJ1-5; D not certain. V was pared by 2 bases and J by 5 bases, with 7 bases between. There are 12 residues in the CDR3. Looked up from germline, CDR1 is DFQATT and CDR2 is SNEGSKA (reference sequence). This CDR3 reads CSARPPDQPQHF. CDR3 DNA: TGCAGTGCTAGACCACCCGATCAGCCCCAGCATTTT.

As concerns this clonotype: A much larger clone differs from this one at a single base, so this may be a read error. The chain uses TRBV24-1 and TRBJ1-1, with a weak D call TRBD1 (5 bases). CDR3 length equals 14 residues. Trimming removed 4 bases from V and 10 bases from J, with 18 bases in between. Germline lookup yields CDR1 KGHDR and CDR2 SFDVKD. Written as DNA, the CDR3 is TGTGCCACCAGTGAAGCCAGGGTTGGCGGTTCAGCTTTCTTT. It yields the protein CATSEARVGGSAFF.

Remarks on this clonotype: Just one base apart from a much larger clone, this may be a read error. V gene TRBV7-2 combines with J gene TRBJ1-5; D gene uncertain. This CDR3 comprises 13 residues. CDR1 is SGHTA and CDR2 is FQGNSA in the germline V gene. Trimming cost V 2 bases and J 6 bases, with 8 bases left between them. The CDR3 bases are TGTGCCAGCAGCTTATGTATAGGTCAGCCCCAGCATTTT. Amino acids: CASSLCIGQPQHF.

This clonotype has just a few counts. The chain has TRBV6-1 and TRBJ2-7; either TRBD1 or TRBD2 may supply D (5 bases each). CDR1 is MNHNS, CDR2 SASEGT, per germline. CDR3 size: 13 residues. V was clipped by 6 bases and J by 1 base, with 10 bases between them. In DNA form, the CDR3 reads TGTGCCAGCAGGAGGGGCAGTTCCTACGAGCAGTACTTC. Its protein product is CASRRGSSYEQYF.

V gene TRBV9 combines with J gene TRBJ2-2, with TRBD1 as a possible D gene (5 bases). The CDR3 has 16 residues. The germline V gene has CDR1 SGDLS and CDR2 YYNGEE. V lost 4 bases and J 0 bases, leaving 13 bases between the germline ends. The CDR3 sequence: CASSLKDIPNTGELFF. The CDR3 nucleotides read TGTGCCAGCAGCCTAAAGGACATACCGAACACCGGGGAGCTGTTTTTT.

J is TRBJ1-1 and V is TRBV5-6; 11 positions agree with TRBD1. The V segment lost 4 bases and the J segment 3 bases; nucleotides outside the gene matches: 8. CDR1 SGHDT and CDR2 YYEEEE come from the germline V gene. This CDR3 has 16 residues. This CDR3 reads CASSPGQGAGYTEAFF. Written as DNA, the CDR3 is TGTGCCAGCAGCCCCGGACAGGGGGCTGGATACACTGAAGCTTTCTTT.

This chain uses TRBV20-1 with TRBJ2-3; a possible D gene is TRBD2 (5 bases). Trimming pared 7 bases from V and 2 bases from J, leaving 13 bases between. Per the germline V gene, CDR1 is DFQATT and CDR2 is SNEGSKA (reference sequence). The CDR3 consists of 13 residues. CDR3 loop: CSVTISYTDTQYF. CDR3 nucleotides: TGCAGTGTGACTATCTCATACACAGATACGCAGTATTTT.

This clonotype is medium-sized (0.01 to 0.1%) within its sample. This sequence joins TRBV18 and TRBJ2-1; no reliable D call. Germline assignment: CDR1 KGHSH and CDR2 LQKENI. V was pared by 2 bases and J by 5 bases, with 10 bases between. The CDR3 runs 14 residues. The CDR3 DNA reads TGTGCCAGCTCACCAGCACAGAACAACAATGAGCAGTTCTTC. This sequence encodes CASSPAQNNNEQFF.

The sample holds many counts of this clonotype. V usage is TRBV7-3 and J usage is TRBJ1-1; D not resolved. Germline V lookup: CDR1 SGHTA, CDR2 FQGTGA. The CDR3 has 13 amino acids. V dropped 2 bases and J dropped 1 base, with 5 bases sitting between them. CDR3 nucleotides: TGTGCCAGCAGCTTATATCAGAACACTGAAGCTTTCTTT. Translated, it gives CASSLYQNTEAFF.

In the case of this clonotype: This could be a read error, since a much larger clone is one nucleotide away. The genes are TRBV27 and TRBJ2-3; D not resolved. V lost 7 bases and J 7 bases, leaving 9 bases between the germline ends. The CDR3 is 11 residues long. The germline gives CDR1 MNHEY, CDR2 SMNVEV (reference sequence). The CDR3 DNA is TGTGCCAGCATAATGGGGTATACGCAGTATTTT. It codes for CASIMGYTQYF.

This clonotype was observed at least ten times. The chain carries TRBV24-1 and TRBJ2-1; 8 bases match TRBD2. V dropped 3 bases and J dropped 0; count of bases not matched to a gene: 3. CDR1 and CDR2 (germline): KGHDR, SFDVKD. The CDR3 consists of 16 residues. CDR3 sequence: CATSDPSGSSYNEQFF. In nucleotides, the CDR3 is TGTGCCACCAGTGATCCCAGCGGGAGCTCCTACAATGAGCAGTTCTTC.